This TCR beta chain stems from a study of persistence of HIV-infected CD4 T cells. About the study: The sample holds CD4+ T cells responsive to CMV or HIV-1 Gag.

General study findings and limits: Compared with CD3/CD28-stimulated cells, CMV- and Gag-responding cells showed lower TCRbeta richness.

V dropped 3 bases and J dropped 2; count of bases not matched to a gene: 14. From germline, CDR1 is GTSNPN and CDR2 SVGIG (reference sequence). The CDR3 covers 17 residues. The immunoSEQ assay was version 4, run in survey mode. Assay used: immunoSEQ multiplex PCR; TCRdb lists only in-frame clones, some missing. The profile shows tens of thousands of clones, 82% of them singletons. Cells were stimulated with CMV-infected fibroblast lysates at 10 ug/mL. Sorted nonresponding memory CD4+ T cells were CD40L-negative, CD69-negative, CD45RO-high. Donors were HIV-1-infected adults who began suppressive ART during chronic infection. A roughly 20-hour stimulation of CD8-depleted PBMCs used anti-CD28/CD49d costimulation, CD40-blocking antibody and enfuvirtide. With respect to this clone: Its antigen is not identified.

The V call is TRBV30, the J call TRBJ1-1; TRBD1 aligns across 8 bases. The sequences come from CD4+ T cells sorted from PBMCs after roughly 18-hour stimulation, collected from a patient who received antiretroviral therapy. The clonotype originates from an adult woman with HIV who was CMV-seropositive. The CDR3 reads CAWSRWGRGRRNTEAFF. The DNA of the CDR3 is TGTGCCTGGAGCCGGTGGGGCAGGGGGCGAAGAAACACTGAAGCTTTCTTT.